This T cell receptor (beta chain) originates from a study of shared clonotypes between healthy human individuals. Regarding the study as a whole: The sole specimen, blood, was sampled, and tissue repertoires likely differ.

Authors' processing steps: Junction-only sequences without quality scores came from ImmunoSEQ, so filtering differed. Method: immunoSEQ multiplex PCR; TCRdb's copy keeps in-frame clones and lacks some. V and J calls and clone size come straight from that table; D and trimming were deduced from the DNA. In the table there are about 680,000 clones, about two thirds of which are singletons. This CDR3 is 15 amino acids long. J gave up 4 bases and V 3 bases, and 5 bases lay outside the gene matches. CDR1 and CDR2 (germline): SGHTA, FQGNSA. Comments on this clone: Its antigen is undetermined.

The specimen sequenced was memory CD4+ T cells sorted from blood. Documented subset: CD45RA-negative fraction. The chain combines TRBV7-2 with TRBJ2-7; the match to TRBD2 covers 11 bases. The sequence was obtained from a woman in her twenties or thirties in good health. CDR3 sequence (DNA): TGTGCCAGCAGCTTCGCTAGCGGGAGGATATACGAGCAGTACTTC. Its translation: CASSFASGRIYEQYF.